One sample yielded the 26 T cell receptor beta chains listed below, sequenced in a study of T cell responses to AZD1222 COVID-19 vaccine. Clones were read by immunoSEQ multiplex PCR, and TCRdb kept only the in-frame ones, dropping some. The data contain 150,000 to 160,000 clones, less than 90% of them seen just once; the ten biggest clones take up around 3.2%. Sample: peripheral blood, taken on day 0 of AZD1222 vaccination. Receptors were obtained from an adult in good health.

A word on this clone: The junction differs from germline at one of its ends, possibly a read error. The chain combines TRBV5-1 with TRBJ1-3; D is unresolved. Per germline, CDR1 SGHRS and CDR2 YFSETQ. The CDR3 is made up of 14 amino acids. The CDR3: CASRLGIAGNTIYF. In nucleotides, the CDR3 is TGCGCCAGCAGGTTGGGGATAGCCGGAAACACCATATATTTT.

The rearrangement joins TRBV2 to TRBJ1-1; D gene unclear. Germline V CDR1 and CDR2: SNHLY, FYNNEI. V was clipped by 0 bases and J by 0 bases, with 11 bases between them. The CDR3 has 16 amino acids. The CDR3 region is CASSEAQFWMNTEAFF. The DNA of the CDR3 is TGTGCCAGCAGTGAAGCGCAGTTCTGGATGAACACTGAAGCTTTCTTT.

CDR3 nucleotide sequence: TGCGCCAGCAGCCGCGGGGACACCACCTACAATGAGCAGTTCTTC. As protein: CASSRGDTTYNEQFF. This sequence joins TRBV5-1 and TRBJ2-1, with D perhaps being TRBD1 or TRBD2 (6 bases each). V lost 4 bases to trimming and J lost 2 bases, with 13 bases between them. This CDR3 is 15 amino acids long. Germline values: CDR1 SGHRS, CDR2 YFSETQ.

V gene TRBV6-5 combines with J gene TRBJ1-5; the D gene is possibly TRBD1 (6 bases). The CDR3 length is 11 residues. The V end was cut by 5 bases, the J end by 9 bases, with 8 bases between. Looked up from germline, CDR1 is MNHEY and CDR2 is SVGAGI. The CDR3 sequence is CASSKGGPQHF. For the CDR3, the DNA is TGTGCCAGCAGTAAGGGGGGGCCCCAGCATTTT.

V usage is TRBV29-1 and J usage is TRBJ1-4, with D possibly matching TRBD1 (5 bases). CDR3 size: 15 residues. The V and J ends lost 7 bases and 2 bases respectively, with 17 bases between them. The germline gives CDR1 SQVTM, CDR2 ANQGSEA. The CDR3 DNA follows: TGCAGCGGTAAGGCAGGCGGGGCGACTAATGAAAAACTGTTTTTT. Translated, it gives CSGKAGGATNEKLFF.

This rearrangement joins TRBV24-1 to TRBJ2-1, with 14 bases identical to TRBD2. The CDR3 has 18 residues. Germline trimming cut 4 bases from V and 4 bases from J; bases unmatched to any gene: 8. From germline, CDR1 is KGHDR and CDR2 SFDVKD. The CDR3 here is CATSDSGTSGGTYNEQFF. CDR3 DNA sequence: TGTGCCACCAGTGACTCCGGGACTAGCGGGGGAACATACAATGAGCAGTTCTTC.

The chain links TRBV14 to TRBJ2-7; D is uncertain. V lost 6 bases and J 3 bases, leaving 9 bases between the germline ends. CDR1 and CDR2 from the germline V gene are SGHDN and FVKESK. The CDR3 totals 12 residues. This CDR3 is CASRGSGYEQYF. DNA for the CDR3: TGTGCCAGCAGGGGATCAGGCTACGAGCAGTACTTC.

The chain recombines TRBV29-1 with TRBJ2-7, with 8 nucleotides matching TRBD1. Germline V gene sequence: CDR1 SQVTM, CDR2 ANQGSEA. Trimming at V came to 7 bases and at J to 3 bases, leaving 11 bases not matched to a gene. This CDR3 is 14 amino acids long. This chain's CDR3 is CSAVIPTGGYEQYF. CDR3 bases: TGCAGCGCCGTGATCCCTACAGGGGGCTACGAGCAGTACTTC.

The rearrangement uses TRBV5-1 and TRBJ1-5; D is perhaps TRBD1 (5 bases). The CDR3 contains 13 residues. Trimming left V 4 bases short and J 3 bases short, with 8 bases between. Germline loops: CDR1 SGHRS, CDR2 YFSETQ. The CDR3 region is CASSRDLNQPQHF. The CDR3, as DNA: TGCGCCAGCAGCCGGGACCTCAATCAGCCCCAGCATTTT. Full variable domain (remainder filled in from reference TRBV5-1 and TRBJ1-5): KAGVTQTPRYLIKTRGQQVTLSCSPISGHRSVSWYQQTPGQGLQFLFEYFSETQRNKGNFPGRFSGRQFSNSRSEMNVSTLELGDSALYLCASSRDLNQPQHFGDGTRLSIL.

The V call is TRBV11-2, the J call TRBJ1-3, with D tentatively TRBD1 (5 bases). Trimming took off 1 base at V and 4 bases at J, with 11 bases between the two ends. Germline V gene lookup returns CDR1 SGHAT and CDR2 FQNNGV. The CDR3 runs to 15 residues. The CDR3 protein is CASSLGGAGGNTIYF. The CDR3 DNA sequence: TGTGCCAGCAGCTTAGGTGGAGCAGGGGGAAACACCATATATTTT.

The J gene is TRBJ1-1, the V gene TRBV15; D uncertain. This CDR3 contains 13 residues. Germline assignment: CDR1 LNHNV and CDR2 YYDKDF (reference sequence). V shed 5 bases and J shed 3 bases, with 10 bases lying between them. DNA for the CDR3: TGTGCCACCAGCTCCTTGGTGGACACTGAAGCTTTCTTT. It codes for CATSSLVDTEAFF.

The rearrangement links TRBV3-1 (or the pseudogene TRBV3-2) to TRBJ2-1; 11 bases line up with TRBD2. Germline V gene lookup returns CDR1 LGHDT and CDR2 YNNKEL (reference sequence). Trimming removed 5 bases from V and 3 bases from J; junction bases left unmatched: 6. This CDR3 region has 16 residues. CDR3 sequence reads: CASSSLAGGLYNEQFF. The CDR3 DNA sequence: TGTGCCAGCAGCTCCCTAGCGGGGGGACTCTACAATGAGCAGTTCTTC.

The V and J genes are TRBV7-9 and TRBJ2-7; tentative D call: TRBD2 (6 bases). V was trimmed by 5 bases and J by 5 bases, leaving 16 bases between them. The CDR3 spans 14 residues. Germline CDR1 is SEHNR and CDR2 is FQNEAQ (reference sequence). The CDR3, as DNA: TGTGCCAGCAGCGTAGACACGGCGGGGAACGAGCAGTACTTC. Its protein product is CASSVDTAGNEQYF.

The chain uses TRBV12-3 or TRBV12-4 and TRBJ1-1; D is unresolved. The CDR3 is 10 residues long. Trimming pared 6 bases from V and 5 bases from J, leaving 4 bases between. The CDR3 sequence is CASSGTEAFF. CDR3 in DNA: TGTGCCAGCAGCGGGACTGAAGCTTTCTTT.

The chain joins TRBV4-1 to TRBJ2-1; a possible D gene is TRBD1 (5 bases). V lost 0 bases and J lost 8, with 17 bases in between. Germline V gene sequence: CDR1 MGHRA, CDR2 YSYEKL. The CDR3 runs to 16 residues. CDR3 loop: CASSQDLRDRPYEQFF. CDR3 DNA: TGCGCCAGCAGCCAAGATTTAAGAGACAGACCGTATGAGCAGTTCTTC.

The rearrangement uses TRBV5-4 and TRBJ2-7; unclear D gene. The CDR3 runs 14 residues. Germline-derived CDR1 and CDR2 are SGHNT and YYREEE (reference sequence). Between the trimmed V and J ends, which lost 0 bases and 0 bases, there was a span of 7 bases. Here the CDR3 reads CASSLGGSSYEQYF. The CDR3 DNA follows: TGTGCCAGCAGCTTGGGTGGCAGCTCCTACGAGCAGTACTTC.

This chain's CDR3 is CSVEVDGTGGKDGYTF. CDR3 in DNA: TGCAGCGTTGAAGTCGATGGGACAGGGGGAAAAGATGGCTACACCTTC. The V and J genes are TRBV29-1 and TRBJ1-2; 11 nucleotides align to TRBD1. The CDR3 has 16 amino acids. Germline assignment: CDR1 SQVTM and CDR2 ANQGSEA. The V segment lost 1 base and the J segment 6 bases; nucleotides outside the gene matches: 10.

The chain links TRBV5-6 to TRBJ1-1; 10 bases are a match to TRBD1. Germline lookup yields CDR1 SGHDT and CDR2 YYEEEE. V was clipped by 4 bases and J by 0 bases; unmatched bases: 6. The CDR3 loop spans 16 amino acids. CDR3 region: CASSDGQGEMNTEAFF. As DNA, the CDR3 is TGTGCCAGCAGCGACGGACAGGGGGAAATGAACACTGAAGCTTTCTTT.

This chain links TRBV5-1 with TRBJ1-4; a weak D match, TRBD1 (5 bases). CDR3 length: 15 residues. Trimming removed 4 bases from V and 3 bases from J, with 13 bases in between. CDR1 SGHRS and CDR2 YFSETQ come from the germline V gene. Here the CDR3 reads CASSPRQMSNEKLFF. The CDR3 DNA follows: TGCGCCAGCAGCCCGAGACAGATGTCTAATGAAAAACTGTTTTTT.

CDR3 region: CASSPETGGGEQYF. CDR3 coding DNA: TGTGCCAGCTCACCAGAGACAGGGGGAGGCGAGCAGTACTTC. V and J are TRBV18 and TRBJ2-7; 9 bases line up with TRBD1. CDR3 length: 14 amino acids. V dropped 2 bases and J dropped 6; count of bases not matched to a gene: 5. Looked up from germline, CDR1 is KGHSH and CDR2 is LQKENI.

The V call is TRBV5-6, the J call TRBJ2-3; tentatively, D is TRBD1 (6 bases). CDR1 and CDR2 (germline): SGHDT, YYEEEE. This CDR3 comprises 13 residues. The V and J ends lost 1 base and 5 bases respectively, with 8 bases between them. The CDR3 nucleotides are TGTGCCAGCAGCTTGTCAGGGGTAGATACGCAGTATTTT. This sequence encodes CASSLSGVDTQYF.

This sequence joins TRBV23-1 and TRBJ2-5, with D maybe TRBD1 (6 bases). TRBV23-1 is sorted into the ORF group, with uncertain function. This CDR3 is 18 amino acids long. V was pared by 6 bases and J by 3 bases, with 26 bases between. CDR3 region: CASRGRRTVGPPKETQYF. CDR3 DNA sequence: TGCGCCAGCAGGGGGAGAAGGACAGTCGGGCCCCCCAAAGAGACCCAGTACTTC.

On this clone itself: Germline is not matched at one junction end, which may reflect a read error. V and J are TRBV5-4 and TRBJ2-5; 7 nucleotides match TRBD1. Germline-derived CDR1 and CDR2 are SGHNT and YYREEE (reference sequence). The CDR3 spans 15 residues. The CDR3 region is CASSSRRDSQDTQYF. CDR3 sequence (DNA): TGTGCCAGCAGCTCTCGACGGGACAGCCAAGACACCCAGTACTTC. Based on the CDR3 plus reference TRBV5-4 and TRBJ2-5, the full variable domain is ETGVTQSPTHLIKTRGQQVTLRCSSQSGHNTVSWYQQALGQGPQFIFQYYREEENGRGNFPPRFSGLQFPNYSSELNVNALELDDSALYLCASSSRRDSQDTQYFGPGTRLLVL.

Of note for this clone: The junction does not match germline at one end; this may be a read error. This chain links TRBV4-3 with TRBJ2-7, with D possibly being TRBD2 (5 bases). This CDR3 is built from 15 residues. Germline CDR1 is LGHNA and CDR2 is YSLEER. The CDR3 DNA follows: TGCGCCAGCAGTCAAGATCGGAGGAACTCCTACGAGCAGTACTTC. Translation gives CASSQDRRNSYEQYF.

The chain combines TRBV28 with TRBJ2-7; TRBD1 matches at 7 bases. CDR1 MDHEN and CDR2 SYDVKM come from the germline V gene. The CDR3 contains 13 residues. V lost 2 bases to trimming and J lost 2 bases; unmatched junction nucleotides: 0. Written as DNA, the CDR3 is TGTGCCAGCAGTTTACAGGGGGCCTACGAGCAGTACTTC. It translates to CASSLQGAYEQYF. Full variable domain (missing parts from reference TRBV28 and TRBJ2-7): DVKVTQSSRYLVKRTGEKVFLECVQDMDHENMFWYRQDPGLGLRLIYFSYDVKMKEKGDIPEGYSVSREKKERFSLILESASTNQTSMYLCASSLQGAYEQYFGPGTRLTVT.

This chain joins TRBV12-3 or TRBV12-4 and TRBJ2-1; 7 bases map to TRBD2. The CDR3 contains 13 residues. V shed 7 bases and J 5 bases; nucleotides not matched to a gene: 5. CDR3 in amino acids: CASNRAGDNEQFF. The CDR3 DNA reads as TGTGCCAGCAACCGGGCGGGGGACAATGAGCAGTTCTTC.